This T cell receptor (beta chain) was sequenced for a study of cytomegalovirus exposure and HLA in healthy donors. The ends were cut back, 6 bases at V and 3 bases at J, with 18 bases in the middle. This CDR3 is built from 14 residues. The germline V gene has CDR1 SQVTM and CDR2 ANQGSEA. With 60 Vbeta and 13 Jbeta primers, the PCR was carried out. Clones were sequenced by immunoSEQ multiplex PCR, and TCRdb holds only the in-frame ones, with some missing. This table holds 100,000 or so clones, roughly 71% found once. The V and J genes are TRBV29-1 and TRBJ2-7; maybe TRBD1 (7 bases). Sequencing was performed on PBMCs. The TCR was taken from a man aged 35-49 years in good health and CMV-seropositive. The CDR3 sequence is CSVGGQAVDYEQYF. CDR3 sequence (DNA): TGCAGCGTGGGAGGACAGGCGGTTGACTACGAGCAGTACTTC.